This T cell receptor beta chain was captured by sequencing in a study of long-term antiretroviral therapy in people with HIV. Study-level results: ART preceded a rise in diversity that nonetheless stayed lower than in transplant donor controls.

CDR1 and CDR2 (germline): MNHEY, SVGAGI. This CDR3 has 14 amino acids. Trimming pared 4 bases from V and 3 bases from J, leaving 12 bases between. In regard to this clone: The antigen is undetermined.

Researchers report immunoSEQ v3.0 was run at survey level. Sequencing aimed at about 35,000-55,000 T-cell genomes per sample. TCRdb keeps only in-frame clones here, not all; method: immunoSEQ multiplex PCR. The data contain 10,000 or so clones, 80% to 90% of them singletons. HIV-positive participants were all treated in the United States. This rearrangement joins TRBV6-5 to TRBJ2-5; the D is unclear. Sequenced material: unsorted PBMCs, taken 0.7 years after starting antiretroviral therapy. This TCR was sampled from a man aged 35 to 55 with HIV. The CDR3 region is CASSSNSGEETQYF. DNA for the CDR3: TGTGCCAGCAGTTCCAATTCGGGCGAAGAGACCCAGTACTTC.